This record concerns one TCR beta chain sequence. Its specificity is unknown. With a much larger clone just one base away, this may be a read error. The time point: newly diagnosed GD, antithyroid drugs for less than 3 months. Extracted PBMC RNA gave rise to the TCR library. Libraries of TCR beta came from iRepertoire HTBI primers plus Arm-PCR of CDR3 regions. TCRdb reanalysed the multiplex PCR reads using MiXCR and keeps one entry per CDR3 protein. The data hold about 540,000 distinct CDR3 sequences, with 13% observed a single time. This sample is part of a study of regulatory T cells in long-lasting Graves disease. Study outcomes and limitations: Among persistent patients, a larger number of public clonotypes were shared (2,741) than among newly diagnosed patients (approximately 970).

The CDR3 length is 16 residues. This sample also belongs to another study, concerning T cells in Graves' hyperthyroidism and ophthalmopathy. As that study records: Criteria for exclusion of patients were uncontrolled infection, other autoimmune disease, pregnancy or lactation.

The clonotype originates from a man between 25 and 39 years old with Graves disease. The sequences come from peripheral blood mononuclear cells (PBMCs), collected at new diagnosis, from a patient treated with antithyroid drugs. The genes are TRBV12-3 or TRBV12-4 and TRBJ2-3; D might be TRBD1 or TRBD2, each matching 6 bases. The closer fit of TRBJ2-1 to the DNA end suggests the J call may be wrong. DNA of the CDR3: TGTGCCAGCAGCTTGGTGGACGGGGGCAGAGCCTACGAGCAGTTCTTC. This codes for CASSLVDGGRAYEQFF.